The sequence of this T cell receptor (beta chain) was determined in a study of metastatic and nonmetastatic thyroid tumors. Study-wide findings and caveats: It was reported that TCR beta diversity was significantly higher in malignant thyroid tumors than benign nodules, in blood and tumor.

Thyroid surgery took place with no prior treatment in any patient. Per the authors' pipeline: A classifier of distant metastasis in papillary thyroid cancer was built from CDR3 differences (across clinicopathological groups). TCRdb ran MiXCR on the PCR reads. Here the V and J calls rest on TCRdb's processing, not on the authors' analysis. Of under 95,000 clones listed, roughly 8.6% were seen once; the top ten hold approximately 10%. In this sample, this clone turned up many times. The antigen is not known. After removal of 6 bases from V and 6 bases from J, the junction contained 8 bases not matched to a gene. This CDR3 spans 14 amino acids. Germline V lookup: CDR1 MNHNS, CDR2 SASEGT.

The chain has TRBV6-1 and TRBJ1-2; 9 bases are shared with TRBD1. The clonotype originates from a female donor with papillary thyroid cancer or a benign thyroid nodule (not recorded which). Some clones in this sample may be carry-over from other donors' samples. Specimen: blood. The CDR3 spells CASRPQGAIDGYTF. The CDR3 DNA reads as TGTGCCAGCAGGCCACAGGGGGCGATTGATGGCTACACCTTC.